This TCR beta chain was identified in a study of blood T cells in healthy people across ages. Sample-barcoded 5' priming and a J-beta primer mix drove a second PCR of roughly 6 to 12 cycles. TCRdb ran MiXCR on the 5' RACE reads and lists one entry per CDR3 protein. The data contain around 800,000 distinct CDR3 sequences, roughly 24% of them singletons. Comment on this clonotype: An end of the junction does not agree with germline; a read error may underlie this.

Germline V gene sequence: CDR1 MRHNA, CDR2 SNTAGT. The CDR3 length is 16 residues. These data were likewise used in another study, on T cells of mothers and their children.

The clonotype comes from a boy younger than 18 in good health. Sequenced input: blood. The chain joins TRBV6-4 to TRBJ2-2; D might be TRBD1 (6 bases). CDR3 amino acids: CASSPTGPTNTGELFF. The CDR3 DNA sequence: TGTGCCAGCAGCCCTACAGGGCCCACGAACACCGGGGAGCTGTTCTTT.